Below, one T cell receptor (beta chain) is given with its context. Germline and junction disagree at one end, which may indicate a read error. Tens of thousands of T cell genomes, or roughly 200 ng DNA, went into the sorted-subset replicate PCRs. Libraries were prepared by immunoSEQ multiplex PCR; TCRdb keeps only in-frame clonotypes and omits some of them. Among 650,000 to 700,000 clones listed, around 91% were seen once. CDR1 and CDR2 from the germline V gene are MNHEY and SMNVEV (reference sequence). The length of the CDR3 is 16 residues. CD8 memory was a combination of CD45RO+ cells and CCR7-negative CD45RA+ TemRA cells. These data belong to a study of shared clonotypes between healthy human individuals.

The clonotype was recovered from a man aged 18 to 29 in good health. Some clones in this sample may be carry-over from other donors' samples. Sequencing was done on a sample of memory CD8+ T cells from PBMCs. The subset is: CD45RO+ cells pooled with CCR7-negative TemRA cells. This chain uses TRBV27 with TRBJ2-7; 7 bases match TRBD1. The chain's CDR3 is CASSLSSGTVSYEQYF. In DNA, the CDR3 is TGTGCCAGCAGTCTATCATCCGGGACAGTCTCCTACGAGCAGTACTTC.